The sequence of this TCR beta chain was determined in a study of T cell responses to AZD1222 COVID-19 vaccine. Study results and limitations: It was only after the peak T cell response that any repertoires were sampled.

V gave up 4 bases and J gave up 13 bases; unmatched junction bases: 16. In germline, CDR1 is SGHDT, CDR2 YYEEEE. The CDR3 is 16 amino acids. Regarding this clone: Its target is not known.

Some clones are missing from TCRdb's copy, which holds only in-frame ones; the method was immunoSEQ multiplex PCR. Altogether 90,000 to 130,000 clones are present, 88% being singletons, with the ten largest covering 1.6%. The chain has TRBV5-6 and TRBJ2-2; 10 bases match TRBD2. This receptor was obtained from an adult in good health. Here the sequenced sample was peripheral blood, taken on day 0 of AZD1222 vaccination. The CDR3 DNA is TGTGCCAGCAGCCGAACAGGTATAGCGGGAGGAAATATGCTGTTTTTT. Protein product: CASSRTGIAGGNMLFF.